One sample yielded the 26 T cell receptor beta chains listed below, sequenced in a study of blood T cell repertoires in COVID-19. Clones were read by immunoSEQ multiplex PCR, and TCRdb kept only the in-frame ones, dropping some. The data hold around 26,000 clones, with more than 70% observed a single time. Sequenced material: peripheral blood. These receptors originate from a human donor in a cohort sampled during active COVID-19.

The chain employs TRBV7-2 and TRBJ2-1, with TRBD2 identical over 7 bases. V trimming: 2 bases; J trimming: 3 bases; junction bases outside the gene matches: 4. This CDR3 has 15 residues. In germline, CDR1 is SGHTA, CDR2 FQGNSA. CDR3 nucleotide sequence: TGTGCCAGCAGCTTAAGGCGGGGGAACTACAATGAGCAGTTCTTC. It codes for CASSLRRGNYNEQFF.

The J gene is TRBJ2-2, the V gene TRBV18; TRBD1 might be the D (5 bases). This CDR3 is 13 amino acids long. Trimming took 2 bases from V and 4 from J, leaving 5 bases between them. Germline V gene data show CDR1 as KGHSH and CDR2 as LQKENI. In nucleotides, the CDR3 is TGTGCCAGCTCACCAGACAGCACCGGGGAGCTGTTTTTT. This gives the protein CASSPDSTGELFF.

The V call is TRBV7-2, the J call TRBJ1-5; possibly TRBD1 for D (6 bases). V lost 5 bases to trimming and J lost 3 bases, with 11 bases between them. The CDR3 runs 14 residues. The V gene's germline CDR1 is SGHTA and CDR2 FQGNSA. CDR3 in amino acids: CASSATGYNQPQHF. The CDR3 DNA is TGTGCCAGCAGCGCTACAGGGTACAATCAGCCCCAGCATTTT.

The CDR3 DNA sequence: TGTGCCAGCAGAAGCCCCTACAGCTCTGAAGCTTTCTTT. It yields the protein CASRSPYSSEAFF. The chain combines TRBV27 with TRBJ1-1; no reliable D call. Germline V gene sequence: CDR1 MNHEY, CDR2 SMNVEV (reference sequence). This CDR3 region has 13 residues. Deletions cut 6 bases from V and 6 bases from J, with 14 bases between.

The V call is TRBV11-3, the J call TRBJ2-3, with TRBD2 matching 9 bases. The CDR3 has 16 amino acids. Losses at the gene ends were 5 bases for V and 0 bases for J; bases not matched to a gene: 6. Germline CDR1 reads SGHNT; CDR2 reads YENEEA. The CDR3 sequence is CASSPIAGASTDTQYF. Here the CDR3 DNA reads TGTGCCAGCAGCCCTATAGCGGGAGCGAGCACAGATACGCAGTATTTT.

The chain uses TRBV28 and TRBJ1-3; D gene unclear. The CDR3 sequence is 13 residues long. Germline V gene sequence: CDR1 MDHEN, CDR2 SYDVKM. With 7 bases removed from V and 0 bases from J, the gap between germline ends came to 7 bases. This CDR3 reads CASMFHSGNTIYF. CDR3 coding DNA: TGTGCCAGCATGTTTCACTCTGGAAACACCATATATTTT.

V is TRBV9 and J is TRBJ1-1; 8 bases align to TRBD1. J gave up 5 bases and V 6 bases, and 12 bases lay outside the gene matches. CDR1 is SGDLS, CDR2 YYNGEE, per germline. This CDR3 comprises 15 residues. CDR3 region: CASTPYGRQGTEAFF. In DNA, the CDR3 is TGTGCCAGCACCCCGTACGGCCGACAGGGGACTGAAGCTTTCTTT.

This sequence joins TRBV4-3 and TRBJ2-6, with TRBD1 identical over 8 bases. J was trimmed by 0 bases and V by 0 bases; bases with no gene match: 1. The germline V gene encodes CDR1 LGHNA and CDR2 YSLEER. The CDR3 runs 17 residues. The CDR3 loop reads CASSQDTGGSGANVLTF. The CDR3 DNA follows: TGCGCCAGCAGCCAAGATACAGGGGGCTCTGGGGCCAACGTCCTGACTTTC.

The CDR3 region is CASSFRYEQYF. In DNA, the CDR3 is TGTGCCAGCAGCTTTCGCTACGAGCAGTACTTC. The chain employs TRBV6-6 and TRBJ2-7; D is unresolved. The CDR3 has 11 amino acids. The germline gives CDR1 MNHNY, CDR2 SVGAGI (reference sequence). Trimming stripped 6 bases from V and 3 bases from J, with 6 bases between.

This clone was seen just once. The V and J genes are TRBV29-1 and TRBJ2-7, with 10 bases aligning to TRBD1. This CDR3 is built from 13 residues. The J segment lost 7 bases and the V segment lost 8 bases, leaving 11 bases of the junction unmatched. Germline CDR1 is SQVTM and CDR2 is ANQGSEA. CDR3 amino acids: CSIKTGGSGEQYF. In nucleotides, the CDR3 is TGCAGCATTAAGACAGGGGGCTCTGGAGAGCAGTACTTC.

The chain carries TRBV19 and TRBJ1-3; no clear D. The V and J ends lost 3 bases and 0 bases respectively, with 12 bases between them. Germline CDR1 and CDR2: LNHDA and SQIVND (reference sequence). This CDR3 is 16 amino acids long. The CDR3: CASSIVSVTSGNTIYF. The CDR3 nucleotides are TGTGCCAGTAGTATCGTGTCGGTAACCTCTGGAAACACCATATATTTT.

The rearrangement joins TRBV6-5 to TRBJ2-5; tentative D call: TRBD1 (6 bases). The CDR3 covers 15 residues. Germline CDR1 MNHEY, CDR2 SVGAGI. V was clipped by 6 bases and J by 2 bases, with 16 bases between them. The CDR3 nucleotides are TGTGCCAGCAGCGCACCTACAGGGATACAAGAGACCCAGTACTTC. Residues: CASSAPTGIQETQYF.

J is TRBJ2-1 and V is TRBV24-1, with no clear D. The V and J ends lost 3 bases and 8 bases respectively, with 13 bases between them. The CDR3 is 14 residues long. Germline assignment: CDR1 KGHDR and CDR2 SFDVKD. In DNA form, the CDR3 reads TGTGCCACCAGTGATCCCGCGGCCCGGGATGAGCAGTTCTTC. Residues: CATSDPAARDEQFF.

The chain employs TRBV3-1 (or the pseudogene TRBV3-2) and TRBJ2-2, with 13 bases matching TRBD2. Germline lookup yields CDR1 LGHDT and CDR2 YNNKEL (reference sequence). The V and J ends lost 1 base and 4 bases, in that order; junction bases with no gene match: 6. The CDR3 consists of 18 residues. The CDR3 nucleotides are TGTGCCAGCAGCCAAGTGCGACTAGCGGGAGGCCGCACCGGGGAGCTGTTTTTT. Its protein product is CASSQVRLAGGRTGELFF.

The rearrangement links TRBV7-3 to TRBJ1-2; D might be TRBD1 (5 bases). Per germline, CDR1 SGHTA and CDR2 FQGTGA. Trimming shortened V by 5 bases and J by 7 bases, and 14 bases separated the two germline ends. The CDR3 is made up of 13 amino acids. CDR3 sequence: CASSERPGGGYTF. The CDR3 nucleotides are TGTGCCAGCAGCGAACGGCCGGGGGGTGGCTACACCTTC.

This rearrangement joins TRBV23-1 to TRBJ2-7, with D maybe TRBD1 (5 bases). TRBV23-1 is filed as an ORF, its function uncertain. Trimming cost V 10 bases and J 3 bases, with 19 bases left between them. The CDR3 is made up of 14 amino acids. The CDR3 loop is CANTSTVSYYEQYF. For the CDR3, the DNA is TGCGCCAACACATCGACAGTTAGCTACTACGAGCAGTACTTC.

The DNA of the CDR3 is TGTGCCAGCAGTTACTCGAAACTGGAGAATGAGCAGTTCTTC. It encodes CASSYSKLENEQFF. This rearrangement joins TRBV6-5 to TRBJ2-1; no reliable D call. The CDR3 contains 14 residues. The germline V gene has CDR1 MNHEY and CDR2 SVGAGI. Trimming stripped 0 bases from V and 7 bases from J, with 10 bases between.

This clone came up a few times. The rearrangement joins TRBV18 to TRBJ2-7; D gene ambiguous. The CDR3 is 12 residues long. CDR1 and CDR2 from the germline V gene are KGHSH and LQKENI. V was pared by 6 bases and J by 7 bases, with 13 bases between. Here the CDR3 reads CASSFDALEQYF. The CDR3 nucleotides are TGTGCCAGCTCCTTTGATGCGCTTGAGCAGTACTTC. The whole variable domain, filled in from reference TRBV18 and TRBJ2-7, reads NAGVMQNPRHLVRRRGQEARLRCSPMKGHSHVYWYRQLPEEGLKFMVYLQKENIIDESGMPKERFSAEFPKEGPSILRIQQVVRGDSAAYFCASSFDALEQYFGPGTRLTVT.

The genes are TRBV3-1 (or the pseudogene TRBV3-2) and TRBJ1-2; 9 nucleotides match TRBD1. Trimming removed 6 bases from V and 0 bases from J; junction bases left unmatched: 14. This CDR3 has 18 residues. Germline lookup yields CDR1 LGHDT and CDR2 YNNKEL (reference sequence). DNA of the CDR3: TGTGCCAGCAGGAAGGACAGGGGATTGCTTTGGGCTAACTATGGCTACACCTTC. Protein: CASRKDRGLLWANYGYTF.

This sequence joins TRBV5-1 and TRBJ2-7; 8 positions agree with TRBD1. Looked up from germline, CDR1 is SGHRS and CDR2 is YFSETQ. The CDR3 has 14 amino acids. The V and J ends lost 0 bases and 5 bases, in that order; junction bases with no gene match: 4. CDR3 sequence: CASSLAQGANEQYF. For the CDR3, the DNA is TGCGCCAGCAGCTTGGCCCAGGGGGCAAACGAGCAGTACTTC.

CDR3 in amino acids: CASSLGPGELFF. CDR3 coding DNA: TGTGCCAGCAGCTTAGGGCCCGGGGAGCTGTTTTTT. The chain recombines TRBV11-2 with TRBJ2-2; D unclear. The CDR3 consists of 12 residues. The germline CDR1 and CDR2 sequences are SGHAT and FQNNGV. Trimming took 1 base from V and 6 from J, leaving 3 bases between them.

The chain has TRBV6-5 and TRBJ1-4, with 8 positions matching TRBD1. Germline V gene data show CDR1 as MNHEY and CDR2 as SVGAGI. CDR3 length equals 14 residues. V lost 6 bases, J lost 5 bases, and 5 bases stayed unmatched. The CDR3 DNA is TGTGCCAGCAGCTACGGACAGGGAAATGAAAAACTGTTTTTT. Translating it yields CASSYGQGNEKLFF.

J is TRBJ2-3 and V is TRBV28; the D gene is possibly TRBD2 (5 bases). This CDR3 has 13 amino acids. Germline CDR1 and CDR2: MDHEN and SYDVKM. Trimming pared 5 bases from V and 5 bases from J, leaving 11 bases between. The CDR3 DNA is TGTGCCAGCAGTCTTTGGGGAGAAGATACGCAGTATTTT. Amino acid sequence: CASSLWGEDTQYF.

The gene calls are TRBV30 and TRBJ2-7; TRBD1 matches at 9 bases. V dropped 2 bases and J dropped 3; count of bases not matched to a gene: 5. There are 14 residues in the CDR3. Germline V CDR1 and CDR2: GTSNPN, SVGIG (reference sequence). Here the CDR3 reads CAWSLEGQGYEQYF. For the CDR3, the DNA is TGTGCCTGGAGTCTAGAGGGACAGGGCTACGAGCAGTACTTC.

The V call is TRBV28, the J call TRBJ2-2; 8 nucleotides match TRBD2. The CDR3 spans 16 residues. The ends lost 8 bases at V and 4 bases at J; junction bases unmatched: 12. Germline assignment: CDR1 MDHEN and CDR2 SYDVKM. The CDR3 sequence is CASGKIRGGGTGELFF. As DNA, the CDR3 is TGTGCCAGCGGAAAAATCCGGGGGGGAGGCACCGGGGAGCTGTTTTTT.

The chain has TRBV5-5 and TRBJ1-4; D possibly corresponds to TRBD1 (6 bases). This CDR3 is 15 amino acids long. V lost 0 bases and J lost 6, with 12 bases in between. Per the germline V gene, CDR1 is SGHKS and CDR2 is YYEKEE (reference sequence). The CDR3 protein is CASSLVGDTDEKLFF. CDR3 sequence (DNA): TGTGCCAGCAGCTTGGTTGGGGACACTGATGAAAAACTGTTTTTT.